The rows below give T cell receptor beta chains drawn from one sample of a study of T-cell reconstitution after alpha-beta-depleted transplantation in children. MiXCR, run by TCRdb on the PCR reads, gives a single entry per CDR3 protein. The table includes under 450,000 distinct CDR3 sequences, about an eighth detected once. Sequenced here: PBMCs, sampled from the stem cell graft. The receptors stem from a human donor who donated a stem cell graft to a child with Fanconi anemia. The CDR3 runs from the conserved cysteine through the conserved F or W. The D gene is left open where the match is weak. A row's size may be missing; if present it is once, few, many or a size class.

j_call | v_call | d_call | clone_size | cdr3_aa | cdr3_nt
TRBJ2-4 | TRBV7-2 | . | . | CASSFGTTPSKNIQYF | TGTGCCAGCAGCTTTGGCACTACACCCTCCAAAAACATTCAGTACTTC
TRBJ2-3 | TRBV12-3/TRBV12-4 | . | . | CASTNRGKPTPSTDTQYF | TGTGCCAGCACCAATAGGGGGAAACCTACCCCTAGCACAGATACGCAGTATTTT
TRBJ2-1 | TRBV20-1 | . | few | CSASAAMNYNEQFF | TGCAGTGCTAGTGCTGCGATGAACTACAATGAGCAGTTCTTC
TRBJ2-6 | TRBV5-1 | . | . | CASSFSTGSGANVLTF | TGCGCCAGCAGCTTTTCGACAGGCTCTGGGGCCAACGTCCTGACTTTC
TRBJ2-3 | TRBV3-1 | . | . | CASSQDMGHSTDTQYF | TGTGCCAGCAGCCAAGATATGGGGCATAGCACAGATACGCAGTATTTT
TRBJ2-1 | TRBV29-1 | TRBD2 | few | CSVRGGAGLGGQFF | TGCAGCGTTCGCGGGGGGGCCGGCTTGGGCGGGCAGTTCTTC
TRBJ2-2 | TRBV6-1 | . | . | CASSTYSGANTGELFF | TGTGCCAGCAGTACATACTCCGGGGCGAACACCGGGGAGCTGTTTTTT
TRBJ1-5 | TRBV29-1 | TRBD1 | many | CSVATRTGPGQPQHF | TGCAGCGTTGCTACAAGGACAGGGCCCGGGCAGCCCCAGCATTTT
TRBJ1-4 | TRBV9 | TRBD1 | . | CASSVAPVHSGGGEKLFF | TGTGCCAGCAGCGTAGCCCCCGTTCATTCAGGGGGAGGTGAAAAACTGTTTTTT
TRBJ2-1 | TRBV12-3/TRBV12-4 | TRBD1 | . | CASSSGQGGDNEQFF | TGTGCCAGCAGTTCCGGACAGGGGGGGGACAATGAGCAGTTCTTC
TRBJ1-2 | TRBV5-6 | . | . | CASSGGGTWNGYTF | TGTGCCAGCAGCGGCGGGGGGACATGGAATGGCTACACCTTC
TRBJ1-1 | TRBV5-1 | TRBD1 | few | CASSPGDRYLPAFF | TGCGCCAGCAGCCCGGGGGACAGATACCTCCCTGCTTTCTTT
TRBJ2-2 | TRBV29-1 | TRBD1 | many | CSASYRGASGELFF | TGCAGCGCTTCCTACAGGGGGGCGTCCGGGGAGCTGTTTTTT
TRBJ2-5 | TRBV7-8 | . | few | CASIPREGAGETQYF | TGTGCCAGCATCCCCCGGGAGGGGGCCGGAGAGACCCAGTACTTC